This TCR beta chain was captured by sequencing in a study of blood T cell repertoires in COVID-19. Per the study methods: By means of reference gene primer amplification, nucleated cell counts were estimated. TCRdb's table, derived via immunoSEQ multiplex PCR, lists solely in-frame clones and lacks some. Clone size and the V and J calls come from that table; the DNA yielded D and trimming. The table includes around 270,000 clones, approximately 91% detected once. V lost 7 bases, J lost 3 bases, and 15 bases lay in between. This CDR3 has 15 residues. Germline values: CDR1 KGHDR, CDR2 SFDVKD. This clone has a single count. Seattle-derived patients entered the study during active infection and were followed longitudinally.

The sample comprised peripheral blood. V usage is TRBV24-1 and J usage is TRBJ2-1; tentatively, D is TRBD2 (6 bases). The source of this sequence is a person under 35 with COVID-19, enrolled during active disease. The CDR3 DNA follows: TGTGCCACCAGCCCTACCCAGGACTACTACAATGAGCAGTTCTTC. Translated, it gives CATSPTQDYYNEQFF.